This entry lists 20 T cell receptor beta chains sequenced from one sample in a study of cytomegalovirus exposure and HLA in healthy donors. Using immunoSEQ multiplex PCR, the repertoire was profiled, and TCRdb retains in-frame clones only, with some absent. The data contain roughly 70,000 clones, about 95% of them singletons. The sequenced sample was PBMCs. The receptor source for this set is a man aged 18 to 35 in good health and CMV-seronegative.

The gene calls are TRBV18 and TRBJ2-2; TRBD2 aligns across 7 bases. V lost 3 bases to trimming and J lost 6 bases; unmatched junction nucleotides: 7. CDR3 length: 15 residues. Germline lookup yields CDR1 KGHSH and CDR2 LQKENI. The CDR3, as DNA: TGTGCCAGCTCACCTTTAGCGGGTGCCTCCGGGGAGCTGTTTTTT. Its translation is CASSPLAGASGELFF.

This chain joins TRBV13 and TRBJ1-2; tentatively, D is TRBD1 (5 bases). Per the germline V gene, CDR1 is PRHDT and CDR2 is FYEKMQ (reference sequence). The germline V and J ends were trimmed by 5 bases and 3 bases, with 13 bases remaining between them. The CDR3 contains 14 residues. CDR3 in amino acids: CASSPRDSYYGYTF. The CDR3 nucleotides read TGTGCCAGCAGCCCCCGCGACAGTTACTATGGCTACACCTTC. Variable domain in full (rest from reference TRBV13 and TRBJ1-2): AAGVIQSPRHLIKEKRETATLKCYPIPRHDTVYWYQQGPGQDPQFLISFYEKMQSDKGSIPDRFSAQQFSDYHSELNMSSLELGDSALYFCASSPRDSYYGYTFGSGTRLTVV.

This rearrangement joins TRBV5-1 to TRBJ1-2; tentatively, D is TRBD1 (6 bases). Trimming removed 6 bases from V and 6 bases from J, with 6 bases in between. The CDR3 contains 10 residues. Germline CDR1 SGHRS, CDR2 YFSETQ. The CDR3 region has the DNA TGCGCCAGCAAGGGGGATGGCTACACCTTC. It translates to CASKGDGYTF.

This clone has more than one count but fewer than ten. This sequence joins TRBV10-1 and TRBJ2-3, with unresolved D. The CDR3 spans 13 residues. Germline loops: CDR1 WNHNN, CDR2 SYGVQD (reference sequence). Deletions cut 4 bases from V and 4 bases from J, with 9 bases between. The CDR3 is CASSAFPPDTQYF. Written as DNA, the CDR3 is TGCGCCAGCAGTGCCTTTCCTCCAGATACGCAGTATTTT.

The chain links TRBV7-3 to TRBJ1-2; the match to TRBD1 covers 7 bases. Germline V gives CDR1 SGHTA, CDR2 FQGTGA. The J segment lost 5 bases and the V segment lost 1 base, leaving 4 bases of the junction unmatched. The CDR3 totals 14 residues. The CDR3 bases are TGTGCCAGCAGCTTAAGGGCAGGGGGGTATGGCTACACCTTC. Residues: CASSLRAGGYGYTF. Filled out from reference TRBV7-3 and TRBJ1-2, the complete variable domain reads GAGVSQTPSNKVTEKGKYVELRCDPISGHTALYWYRQSLGQGPEFLIYFQGTGAADDSGLPNDRFFAVRPEGSVSTLKIQRTERGDSAVYLCASSLRAGGYGYTFGSGTRLTVV.

The CDR3 protein is CASSVSGTDSYEQYF. CDR3 sequence (DNA): TGTGCCAGCAGCGTTAGCGGGACAGACTCCTACGAGCAGTACTTC. The V and J genes are TRBV9 and TRBJ2-7, with D perhaps TRBD2 (8 bases). The V end lost 2 bases, the J end lost 0 bases, and 12 bases lay between the germline ends. The CDR3 extends over 15 amino acids. CDR1 and CDR2 (germline): SGDLS, YYNGEE.

This clone was counted a single time. The chain uses TRBV25-1 and TRBJ1-4; 8 nucleotides match TRBD1. With V trimmed by 3 bases and J by 8 bases, 8 bases remained unmatched. The CDR3 sequence is 15 residues long. Germline V gene lookup returns CDR1 MGHDK and CDR2 SYGVNS. The CDR3 region has the DNA TGTGCCAGCAGTGAGCCGGGACAGGATGGGGAAAAACTGTTTTTT. Its translation: CASSEPGQDGEKLFF.

The CDR3 bases are TGTGCCAGTAGTATAGACAGGGGTTCCGGGGAGCTGTTTTTT. Its protein is CASSIDRGSGELFF. V is TRBV19 and J is TRBJ2-2; possible D gene TRBD1, 6 bases. Germline CDR1 reads LNHDA; CDR2 reads SQIVND (reference sequence). This CDR3 is 14 amino acids long. V lost 0 bases and J lost 6, with 8 bases in between.

The chain employs TRBV6-6 and TRBJ1-1, with D tentatively TRBD1 (6 bases). Germline V gene sequence: CDR1 MNHNY, CDR2 SVGAGI (reference sequence). The V and J ends lost 4 bases and 2 bases respectively, with 14 bases between them. The CDR3 runs 15 residues. CDR3: CASSFAGAGNTEAFF. In DNA form, the CDR3 reads TGTGCCAGCAGTTTCGCGGGGGCAGGAAACACTGAAGCTTTCTTT.

The chain is built from TRBV7-8 and TRBJ2-1, with a weak D call TRBD2 (5 bases). The germline V gene encodes CDR1 SGHVS and CDR2 FQNEAQ. Trimming removed 1 base from V and 0 bases from J, with 13 bases in between. The CDR3 is 17 residues long. CDR3 sequence: CASSLGEGIYSYNEQFF. DNA of the CDR3: TGTGCCAGCAGCTTAGGCGAGGGAATCTACTCCTACAATGAGCAGTTCTTC.

This clone was seen only a few times. The rearrangement links TRBV18 to TRBJ2-7; TRBD1 aligns across 7 bases. Trimming took 0 bases from V and 3 from J; bases not matched to a gene: 5. The CDR3 consists of 15 residues. CDR1 and CDR2 (germline): KGHSH, LQKENI. This CDR3 is CASSPPGQSYYEQYF. DNA of the CDR3: TGTGCCAGCTCACCACCGGGACAGAGCTACTACGAGCAGTACTTC.

The rearrangement links TRBV27 to TRBJ2-7, with 9 positions matching TRBD1. Germline V lookup: CDR1 MNHEY, CDR2 SMNVEV (reference sequence). The CDR3 runs 12 residues. V trimming: 6 bases; J trimming: 5 bases; junction bases outside the gene matches: 2. The CDR3 spells CASRTGGHEQYF. As DNA, the CDR3 is TGTGCCAGCAGAACAGGGGGCCACGAGCAGTACTTC.

The chain recombines TRBV5-4 with TRBJ1-2; the D gene is possibly TRBD1 (5 bases). Germline lookup yields CDR1 SGHNT and CDR2 YYREEE (reference sequence). The CDR3 sequence is 14 residues long. V dropped 0 bases and J dropped 2 bases, with 8 bases sitting between them. Written as DNA, the CDR3 is TGTGCCAGCAGCTTGGGACGGGGGAACTATGGCTACACCTTC. Encoded protein: CASSLGRGNYGYTF.

The chain combines TRBV4-1 with TRBJ2-2; 7 nucleotides align to TRBD2. V was clipped by 0 bases and J by 0 bases; unmatched bases: 4. Germline values: CDR1 MGHRA, CDR2 YSYEKL. This CDR3 is 17 amino acids long. The CDR3 sequence: CASSQDMAGANTGELFF. In DNA form, the CDR3 reads TGCGCCAGCAGCCAAGACATGGCGGGGGCGAACACCGGGGAGCTGTTTTTT.

This clone was recorded a few times. The gene calls are TRBV11-1 and TRBJ2-4; TRBD1 might be the D (6 bases). The length of the CDR3 is 17 residues. V was clipped by 2 bases and J by 0 bases, with 14 bases between them. Germline CDR1 reads SGHAT; CDR2 reads FQDESV (reference sequence). DNA for the CDR3: TGTGCCAGCAGCTTACTCCAGGGGACCTTAGCCAAAAACATTCAGTACTTC. Translating it yields CASSLLQGTLAKNIQYF.

This chain links TRBV27 with TRBJ1-2; D gene unclear. CDR3 length: 12 residues. The V and J ends lost 8 bases and 2 bases respectively, with 9 bases between them. Per the germline V gene, CDR1 is MNHEY and CDR2 is SMNVEV (reference sequence). The CDR3 nucleotides are TGTGCCAGCTCTCCGGGAAACTATGGCTACACCTTC. Translated: CASSPGNYGYTF.

The genes are TRBV7-3 and TRBJ1-1, with no clear D. V was pared by 5 bases and J by 7 bases, with 14 bases between. Germline values: CDR1 SGHTA, CDR2 FQGTGA. The CDR3 spans 13 residues. CDR3 residues: CASSLSAEGEAFF. The DNA for the CDR3 is TGTGCCAGCAGCCTCTCTGCGGAGGGTGAAGCTTTCTTT.

The V gene is TRBV30, the J gene TRBJ1-2; TRBD1 agrees at 7 bases. Trimming took 3 bases from V and 9 from J; bases not matched to a gene: 7. The germline gives CDR1 GTSNPN, CDR2 SVGIG (reference sequence). CDR3 length equals 12 residues. CDR3 nucleotides: TGTGCCTGGAGCCGACAGGGAGAACGCTACACCTTC. This sequence encodes CAWSRQGERYTF.

The chain combines TRBV20-1 with TRBJ2-7; the D gene is possibly TRBD1 (6 bases). Trimming pared 3 bases from V and 8 bases from J, leaving 11 bases between. The germline V gene has CDR1 DFQATT and CDR2 SNEGSKA (reference sequence). The CDR3 runs to 11 residues. The CDR3 loop is CSARDRAQQYF. In DNA, the CDR3 is TGCAGTGCTAGGGACAGAGCTCAGCAGTACTTC.

CDR3 sequence: CASSEAWGQGVRGYTF. The CDR3 DNA reads TGTGCCAGCAGTGAAGCCTGGGGGCAGGGAGTTCGTGGCTACACCTTC. The chain couples TRBV25-1 to TRBJ1-2, with D maybe TRBD1 (6 bases). The CDR3 contains 16 residues. The V gene lost 2 bases and the J gene lost 7 bases, with 20 bases spanning the gap. Germline-derived CDR1 and CDR2 are MGHDK and SYGVNS.